Each of the 32 T cell receptor beta chains below was sequenced from the same sample in a study of blood T cell repertoires in COVID-19. The method was immunoSEQ multiplex PCR; TCRdb's version includes in-frame clones alone and lacks a portion of them. The sample gives about 240,000 clones, around 85% of which show up once; roughly 9.6% is in the top ten. Sequencing was done on a sample of peripheral blood. Every receptor here comes from a woman over 75 with acute or convalescent COVID-19.

This chain uses TRBV28 with TRBJ2-7; no clear D gene. CDR3 length: 12 residues. Germline V lookup: CDR1 MDHEN, CDR2 SYDVKM. Trimming stripped 4 bases from V and 2 bases from J, with 6 bases between. CDR3 loop: CASSSETYEQYF. The CDR3 nucleotides are TGTGCCAGCAGTTCTGAGACCTACGAGCAGTACTTC.

The rearrangement links TRBV2 to TRBJ2-5, with D perhaps matching TRBD1 (5 bases). From germline, CDR1 is SNHLY and CDR2 FYNNEI. Trimming removed 3 bases at V and 7 bases at J, with 12 bases between. The CDR3 has 13 residues. CDR3 in DNA: TGTGCCAGCAGTGACGGGCTAAGGGGGACCCAGTACTTC. The encoded protein is CASSDGLRGTQYF. Full variable domain (missing parts from reference TRBV2 and TRBJ2-5): EPEVTQTPSHQVTQMGQEVILRCVPISNHLYFYWYRQILGQKVEFLVSFYNNEISEKSEIFDDQFSVERPDGSNFTLKIRSTKLEDSAMYFCASSDGLRGTQYFGPGTRLLVL.

This chain joins TRBV6-6 and TRBJ1-5; possibly TRBD1 for D (6 bases). The CDR3 sequence is 12 residues long. V lost 7 bases, J lost 4 bases, and 8 bases lay in between. In germline, CDR1 is MNHNY, CDR2 SVGAGI (reference sequence). The CDR3 here is CASTGHNQPQHF. For the CDR3, the DNA is TGTGCCAGCACGGGACATAATCAGCCCCAGCATTTT.

The chain has TRBV24-1 and TRBJ1-5, with 7 bases fitting TRBD1. V shed 4 bases and J 3 bases; nucleotides not matched to a gene: 2. This CDR3 is built from 14 residues. From germline, CDR1 is KGHDR and CDR2 SFDVKD. CDR3 in DNA: TGTGCCACCAGTGAGGGACAGCCCAATCAGCCCCAGCATTTT. Its protein product is CATSEGQPNQPQHF.

V and J are TRBV28 and TRBJ2-2; 10 nucleotides line up with TRBD1. V trimming: 5 bases; J trimming: 5 bases; junction bases outside the gene matches: 8. The V gene's germline CDR1 is MDHEN and CDR2 SYDVKM. The CDR3 consists of 16 residues. CDR3 sequence: CASSPVPGQGTGELFF. For the CDR3, the DNA is TGTGCCAGCAGTCCGGTCCCGGGACAGGGGACCGGGGAGCTGTTTTTT.

This clone was seen more than once but under ten times. The chain is built from TRBV11-2 and TRBJ2-7, with D perhaps TRBD2 (6 bases). Trimming cost V 1 base and J 6 bases, with 13 bases left between them. CDR1 is SGHAT and CDR2 is FQNNGV in the germline V gene. This CDR3 spans 14 amino acids. The CDR3 spells CASSLGAGLGEQYF. Written as DNA, the CDR3 is TGTGCCAGCAGCTTAGGGGCGGGGTTGGGCGAGCAGTACTTC.

V and J are TRBV2 and TRBJ2-7; TRBD1 agrees at 11 bases. J lost 4 bases, V lost 6 bases, and 5 bases had no gene match. The CDR3 sequence is 14 residues long. The germline V gene encodes CDR1 SNHLY and CDR2 FYNNEI. This chain's CDR3 is CASRDRGRSYEQYF. CDR3 sequence (DNA): TGTGCCAGCAGGGACAGGGGGCGAAGTTACGAGCAGTACTTC.

The chain recombines TRBV6-5 with TRBJ2-7, with D possibly TRBD1 on 6 matching bases. V lost 6 bases, J lost 4 bases, and 10 bases lay in between. This CDR3 comprises 12 residues. From germline, CDR1 is MNHEY and CDR2 SVGAGI. The CDR3 reads CASRGQTYEQYF. In DNA form, the CDR3 reads TGTGCCAGCAGAGGACAGACGTACGAGCAGTACTTC.

This sequence joins TRBV4-2 and TRBJ1-5; D is unresolved. Per germline, CDR1 LGHNA and CDR2 YNFKEQ. The CDR3 is 15 amino acids. V gave up 1 base and J gave up 4 bases, with 11 bases separating them. The CDR3 loop reads CASSQGGRSNQPQHF. CDR3 DNA: TGTGCCAGCAGCCAAGGTGGCAGAAGTAATCAGCCCCAGCATTTT.

This rearrangement joins TRBV14 to TRBJ1-6; D is ambiguous. The CDR3 totals 14 residues. The V gene lost 0 bases and the J gene lost 7 bases, with 7 bases spanning the gap. Germline CDR1 reads SGHDN; CDR2 reads FVKESK. This CDR3 is CASSQEVRNSPLHF. The DNA for the CDR3 is TGTGCCAGCAGCCAAGAAGTCCGGAATTCACCCCTCCACTTT.

The rearrangement links TRBV7-9 to TRBJ2-3, with 9 bases fitting TRBD2. V was pared by 5 bases and J by 10 bases, with 13 bases of the junction left unmatched. The CDR3 runs to 15 residues. From germline, CDR1 is SEHNR and CDR2 FQNEAQ (reference sequence). The CDR3 reads CASSPSGGPAGSQYF. The CDR3 DNA follows: TGTGCCAGCAGCCCGAGCGGGGGGCCGGCCGGATCGCAGTATTTT. Full variable domain (missing parts from reference TRBV7-9 and TRBJ2-3): DTGVSQNPRHKITKRGQNVTFRCDPISEHNRLYWYRQTLGQGPEFLTYFQNEAQLEKSRLLSDRFSAERPKGSFSTLEIQRTEQGDSAMYLCASSPSGGPAGSQYFGPGTRLTVL.

J is TRBJ2-3 and V is TRBV28; D is unresolved. Germline V gene sequence: CDR1 MDHEN, CDR2 SYDVKM. CDR3 length equals 15 residues. The V end was cut by 6 bases, the J end by 2 bases, with 15 bases between. The CDR3 DNA reads as TGTGCCAGCAGCCCTCCTAGGTTTGACACAGATACGCAGTATTTT. This encodes CASSPPRFDTDTQYF.

The gene calls are TRBV24-1 and TRBJ2-5, with TRBD1 matching over 7 bases. The CDR3 sequence is 16 residues long. CDR1 and CDR2 (germline): KGHDR, SFDVKD. Trimming removed 9 bases from V and 2 bases from J; junction bases left unmatched: 14. CDR3 DNA sequence: TGTGCCACCGGGGATCCCGGGACAGAACATCAAGAGACCCAGTACTTC. It codes for CATGDPGTEHQETQYF.

This clone has more than one count but fewer than ten. Here the CDR3 DNA reads TGTGCCAGCAGCTTAGACAGGAGGGCCGGGGAGCTGTTTTTT. As protein: CASSLDRRAGELFF. The gene calls are TRBV11-2 and TRBJ2-2; TRBD2 might be the D (6 bases). Trimming removed 0 bases at V and 6 bases at J, with 8 bases between. The germline CDR1 and CDR2 sequences are SGHAT and FQNNGV. The CDR3 spans 14 residues.

Regarding this clone: The sample contains more than one DNA sequence encoding this CDR3. CDR3 residues: CASSRDRNTEAFF. DNA of the CDR3: TGTGCCAGCTCCCGGGACAGGAACACTGAAGCTTTCTTT. V and J are TRBV18 and TRBJ1-1, with 7 bases fitting TRBD1. After removal of 6 bases from V and 1 base from J, the junction contained 2 bases not matched to a gene. Germline CDR1 and CDR2: KGHSH and LQKENI. The length of the CDR3 is 13 residues.

The chain couples TRBV28 to TRBJ1-1; 12 positions match TRBD1. The trim removed 2 bases at V and 3 bases at J, leaving 13 bases unmatched. From germline, CDR1 is MDHEN and CDR2 SYDVKM. The CDR3 length is 19 residues. CDR3 sequence (DNA): TGTGCCAGCAGTTTACCGAGTGGGGGGACAGGGGGCTTTCACACTGAAGCTTTCTTT. This codes for CASSLPSGGTGGFHTEAFF.

This clone has a handful of counts. The rearrangement links TRBV11-2 to TRBJ1-1; 12 nucleotides line up with TRBD1. The germline V gene has CDR1 SGHAT and CDR2 FQNNGV. The trim removed 5 bases at V and 0 bases at J, leaving 1 base unmatched. The CDR3 runs to 15 residues. In DNA, the CDR3 is TGTGCCAGCAGCAGGGACAGGGGGCTGAACACTGAAGCTTTCTTT. The encoded protein is CASSRDRGLNTEAFF.

This clone was recorded a few times. This chain links TRBV20-1 with TRBJ2-1; D call uncertain. This CDR3 region has 13 residues. Germline assignment: CDR1 DFQATT and CDR2 SNEGSKA (reference sequence). V lost 3 bases and J lost 2, with 8 bases in between. CDR3 amino acids: CSASGLAYNEQFF. As DNA, the CDR3 is TGCAGTGCTAGTGGGCTAGCCTACAATGAGCAGTTCTTC.

The V gene is TRBV5-1, the J gene TRBJ2-3; D is possibly TRBD2 (5 bases). Trimming took off 2 bases at V and 5 bases at J, with 18 bases between the two ends. This CDR3 is 16 amino acids long. CDR1 and CDR2 (germline): SGHRS, YFSETQ. CDR3 sequence: CASSFEGVGPVDTQYF. For the CDR3, the DNA is TGCGCCAGCAGCTTCGAGGGAGTAGGGCCCGTAGATACGCAGTATTTT.

This rearrangement joins TRBV6-5 to TRBJ1-1; D unresolved. The CDR3 length is 11 residues. Per the germline V gene, CDR1 is MNHEY and CDR2 is SVGAGI. Trimming left V 5 bases short and J 11 bases short, with 12 bases between. The CDR3 nucleotides are TGTGCCAGCAGTCTTCAGATGAGGGCTTTCTTT. This translates into CASSLQMRAFF.

The chain couples TRBV7-9 to TRBJ2-5, with TRBD2 matching 8 bases. CDR3 size: 15 residues. V lost 1 base and J lost 2; bases outside the gene matches: 3. CDR1 and CDR2 from the germline V gene are SEHNR and FQNEAQ (reference sequence). The CDR3 sequence is CASSLVAGTQETQYF. CDR3 DNA sequence: TGTGCCAGCAGCTTAGTAGCGGGGACACAAGAGACCCAGTACTTC.

This rearrangement joins TRBV13 to TRBJ2-7, with 9 bases lining up with TRBD1. The CDR3 is made up of 16 amino acids. The V gene end was trimmed by 6 bases and the J gene end by 4 bases; junction bases not matched to a gene: 13. Germline assignment: CDR1 PRHDT and CDR2 FYEKMQ (reference sequence). In DNA form, the CDR3 reads TGTGCCAGCAGTTCAGGCCCCGGGACAGGGAATTACGAGCAGTACTTC. Amino acids: CASSSGPGTGNYEQYF.

The chain combines TRBV6-2 or TRBV6-3 with TRBJ2-1; TRBD1 agrees at 7 bases. Germline-derived CDR1 and CDR2 are MNHEY and SVGEGT. V was clipped by 6 bases and J by 9 bases; unmatched bases: 8. CDR3 length: 13 residues. In nucleotides, the CDR3 is TGTGCCAGCAGCAACATTAGACAGGGTGAGCAGTTCTTC. Translation gives CASSNIRQGEQFF.

The chain employs TRBV12-3 or TRBV12-4 and TRBJ1-2, with 7 bases that match TRBD1. The CDR3 is 12 amino acids. V gave up 2 bases and J gave up 7 bases; unmatched junction bases: 1. The CDR3 DNA sequence: TGTGCCAGCAGTTTAAGGGGGCTTGGCTACACCTTC. Encoded protein: CASSLRGLGYTF.

The chain combines TRBV5-1 with TRBJ1-4; 7 bases line up with TRBD1. Germline values: CDR1 SGHRS, CDR2 YFSETQ. The CDR3 is made up of 16 amino acids. With 0 bases clipped from V and 0 bases from J, the junction kept 2 bases outside the gene matches. The CDR3 region is CASSLEGAPTNEKLFF. In DNA form, the CDR3 reads TGCGCCAGCAGCTTGGAGGGGGCCCCAACTAATGAAAAACTGTTTTTT.

This clone was detected only a few times. V usage is TRBV9 and J usage is TRBJ2-3; 8 bases are shared with TRBD2. Per germline, CDR1 SGDLS and CDR2 YYNGEE. V trimming: 0 bases; J trimming: 5 bases; junction bases outside the gene matches: 2. The length of the CDR3 is 14 residues. The CDR3 coding sequence is TGTGCCAGCAGCGTAGCGGGGGGGCTAGATACGCAGTATTTT. Translation: CASSVAGGLDTQYF.

The V call is TRBV5-1, the J call TRBJ1-2; no firm D call. The germline gives CDR1 SGHRS, CDR2 YFSETQ. V was cut by 1 base and J by 0 bases, with 10 bases left in between. The CDR3 has 15 residues. CDR3 sequence: CASSLLTTANYGYTF. The CDR3 DNA reads TGCGCCAGCAGCTTGCTGACAACAGCTAACTATGGCTACACCTTC.

The chain employs TRBV6-5 and TRBJ2-7; 9 positions agree with TRBD1. The CDR3 spans 14 residues. The trim removed 6 bases at V and 6 bases at J, leaving 9 bases unmatched. Germline V gene lookup returns CDR1 MNHEY and CDR2 SVGAGI. The CDR3 DNA sequence: TGTGCCAGCAGGGACAGGGGATCCCTAGGCGAGCAGTACTTC. Its protein is CASRDRGSLGEQYF.

J is TRBJ2-1 and V is TRBV28; possible D gene TRBD2, 5 bases. V lost 4 bases to trimming and J lost 7 bases, with 14 bases between them. The CDR3 is made up of 14 amino acids. From germline, CDR1 is MDHEN and CDR2 SYDVKM. CDR3 coding DNA: TGTGCCAGCAGTTCAACTAGTAAACGGAATGAGCAGTTCTTC. Its translation: CASSSTSKRNEQFF. Supplemented by reference TRBV28 and TRBJ2-1, the full variable domain reads DVKVTQSSRYLVKRTGEKVFLECVQDMDHENMFWYRQDPGLGLRLIYFSYDVKMKEKGDIPEGYSVSREKKERFSLILESASTNQTSMYLCASSSTSKRNEQFFGPGTRLTVL.

J is TRBJ2-7 and V is TRBV5-4, with D unclear. Deletions cut 1 base from V and 6 bases from J, with 14 bases between. Germline CDR1 reads SGHNT; CDR2 reads YYREEE (reference sequence). The CDR3 consists of 14 residues. The CDR3 here is CASSLLQAEGEQYF. The CDR3 nucleotides are TGTGCCAGCAGCTTGCTCCAGGCTGAAGGCGAGCAGTACTTC.

The V call is TRBV15, the J call TRBJ2-6, with 9 bases identical to TRBD2. V was pared by 1 base and J by 0 bases, with 1 base of the junction left unmatched. Germline V gene sequence: CDR1 LNHNV, CDR2 YYDKDF (reference sequence). CDR3 length: 17 amino acids. CDR3: CATSRVSGGSGANVLTF. The CDR3 region has the DNA TGTGCCACCAGCAGAGTTAGCGGGGGCTCTGGGGCCAACGTCCTGACTTTC.

The chain employs TRBV28 and TRBJ1-2, with D possibly TRBD1 on 5 matching bases. Trimming stripped 7 bases from V and 8 bases from J, with 14 bases between. The CDR3 length is 12 residues. In germline, CDR1 is MDHEN, CDR2 SYDVKM. CDR3 nucleotide sequence: TGTGCCAGCACCCTGCCCGGGGGAGGCTACACCTTC. Amino acid sequence: CASTLPGGGYTF.